The 4 T cell receptor beta chains listed next were all sequenced from one sample in a study of blood T cell repertoires in COVID-19. The repertoire was sequenced with immunoSEQ multiplex PCR; TCRdb's copy has only in-frame clones and lacks some. The sample contains 150,000 to 170,000 clones, roughly nine tenths of which appear only once. The material sequenced was peripheral blood. The receptors come from a man aged 45-65 years with acute or convalescent COVID-19.

The V and J genes are TRBV7-8 and TRBJ1-2, with D maybe TRBD1 (6 bases). Trimming pared 4 bases from V and 4 bases from J, leaving 16 bases between. The CDR3 loop spans 15 amino acids. CDR1 SGHVS and CDR2 FQNEAQ come from the germline V gene. Here the CDR3 DNA reads TGTGCCAGCAGCTCGCCGACAGGTCCCACCTATGGCTACACCTTC. It yields the protein CASSSPTGPTYGYTF.

The CDR3 region has the DNA TGTGCCAGCAGCCCCCCTATGGGTACGGGGACCGGGGGCATTCAGTACTTC. It encodes CASSPPMGTGTGGIQYF. The rearrangement links TRBV4-2 to TRBJ2-4; tentatively, D is TRBD2 (6 bases). V shed 4 bases and J shed 9 bases, with 25 bases lying between them. This CDR3 contains 17 residues. CDR1 LGHNA and CDR2 YNFKEQ come from the germline V gene.

The chain links TRBV2 to TRBJ1-6; a weak D match, TRBD1 (6 bases). This CDR3 is built from 13 residues. Trimming left V 7 bases short and J 7 bases short, with 11 bases between. Looked up from germline, CDR1 is SNHLY and CDR2 is FYNNEI. The CDR3: CASKSGVNSPLHF. CDR3 coding DNA: TGTGCCAGCAAGTCAGGGGTAAATTCACCCCTCCACTTT.

This chain uses TRBV5-1 with TRBJ1-1; 7 positions agree with TRBD1. CDR1 and CDR2 from the germline V gene are SGHRS and YFSETQ. The CDR3 length is 15 residues. V was clipped by 0 bases and J by 1 base; unmatched bases: 3. In DNA form, the CDR3 reads TGCGCCAGCAGCTTGGAGGGACAGCCGAACACTGAAGCTTTCTTT. As protein: CASSLEGQPNTEAFF.